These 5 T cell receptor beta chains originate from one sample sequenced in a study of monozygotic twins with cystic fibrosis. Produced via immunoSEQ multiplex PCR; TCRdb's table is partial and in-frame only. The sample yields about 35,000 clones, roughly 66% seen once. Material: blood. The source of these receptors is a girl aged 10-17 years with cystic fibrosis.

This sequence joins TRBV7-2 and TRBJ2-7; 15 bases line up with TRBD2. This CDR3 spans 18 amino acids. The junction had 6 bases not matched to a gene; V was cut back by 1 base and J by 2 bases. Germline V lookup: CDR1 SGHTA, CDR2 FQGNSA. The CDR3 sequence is CASSLVGGLAGGAYEQYF. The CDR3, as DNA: TGTGCCAGCAGCTTAGTCGGGGGACTAGCGGGAGGCGCCTACGAGCAGTACTTC.

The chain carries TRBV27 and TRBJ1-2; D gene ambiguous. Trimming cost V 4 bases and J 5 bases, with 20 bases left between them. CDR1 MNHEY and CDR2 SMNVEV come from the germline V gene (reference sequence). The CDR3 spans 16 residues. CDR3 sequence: CASSSNMGLSRYGYTF. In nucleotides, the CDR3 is TGTGCCAGCAGTTCGAACATGGGCCTAAGTCGGTATGGCTACACCTTC.

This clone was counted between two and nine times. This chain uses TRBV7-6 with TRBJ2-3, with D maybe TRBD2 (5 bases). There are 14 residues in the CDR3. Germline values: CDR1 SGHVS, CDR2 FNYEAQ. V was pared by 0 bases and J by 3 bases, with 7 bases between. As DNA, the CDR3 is TGTGCCAGCAGCTTAGCGGGAGTTACAGATACGCAGTATTTT. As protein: CASSLAGVTDTQYF.

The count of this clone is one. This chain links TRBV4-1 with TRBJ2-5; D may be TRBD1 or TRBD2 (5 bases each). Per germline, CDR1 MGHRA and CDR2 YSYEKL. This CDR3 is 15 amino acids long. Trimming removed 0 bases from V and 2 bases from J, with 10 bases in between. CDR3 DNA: TGCGCCAGCAGCCAAGATTGGGGGAAACAAGAGACCCAGTACTTC. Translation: CASSQDWGKQETQYF.

The CDR3 loop reads CASSQDSGAGYEQYF. The CDR3 region has the DNA TGCGCCAGCAGCCAAGATTCCGGGGCAGGATACGAGCAGTACTTC. V gene TRBV4-3 combines with J gene TRBJ2-7; D possibly matches TRBD1 or TRBD2 (5 bases each). Per germline, CDR1 LGHNA and CDR2 YSLEER. The CDR3 contains 15 residues. Trimming removed 0 bases at V and 4 bases at J, with 13 bases between.